This TCR beta chain was profiled in a study of blood T cell repertoires in COVID-19. Background on the study: The United States, Italy and Spain were the sources of the acute and convalescent COVID-19 samples. T cells, B-cell-depleted T cells, or PBMCs provided the cDNA or gDNA that served as material.

This CDR3 is built from 14 residues. V lost 0 bases and J 9 bases, leaving 12 bases between the germline ends. Germline lookup yields CDR1 LNHDA and CDR2 SQIVND (reference sequence). In the authors' methods: Amplification from reference gene primers served as the basis for estimated nucleated cell counts. Sequencing was performed with immunoSEQ multiplex PCR; in TCRdb, only in-frame clones are kept and a portion is missing. V, J and clone size are taken as reported in that table, and D and trimming were inferred from the DNA itself. The table shows 250,000 to 350,000 clones, with around 87% occurring only once.

V usage is TRBV19 and J usage is TRBJ1-5, with no clear D. The source is a woman in her forties or fifties who had recovered from COVID-19. Specimen: peripheral blood. The DNA for the CDR3 is TGTGCCAGTAGTATAGAGGGAACCAGCGGGCCCCAGCATTTT. Protein sequence: CASSIEGTSGPQHF.